This T cell receptor beta chain was found in a study of blood T cells in healthy people across ages. Worth noting for this clonotype: The antigen is undetermined.

Study conclusions and caveats: Naive T cell percentage and TCR beta diversity correlated strongly. Relative to aged donors, long-lived donors carried more naive CD4+ cells and displayed higher diversity.

For the second PCR, which ran for roughly 7 to 11 cycles, a sample-barcoded 5' primer and a J-beta primer mix were used. Through a template-switch adaptor with 12 random nucleotides, each cDNA molecule received a tag. TCRdb called the 5' RACE reads again in MiXCR, with one record for every CDR3 protein. The table records about 1 million distinct CDR3 sequences, roughly 45% of them present only once. For every donor, a draw yielded approximately 9.9 milliliters of peripheral blood. Germline loops: CDR1 MNHNS, CDR2 SASEGT. Trimming shortened V by 0 bases and J by 3 bases, and 12 bases separated the two germline ends. The CDR3 is 15 residues long.

This chain links TRBV6-1 with TRBJ2-7; the D is unclear. This TCR was sampled from a woman aged 60-75 years in good health. Sequenced sample: blood. Here the CDR3 reads CASSEALRVFYEQYF. Here the CDR3 DNA reads TGTGCCAGCAGTGAAGCTTTACGGGTTTTCTACGAGCAGTACTTC.